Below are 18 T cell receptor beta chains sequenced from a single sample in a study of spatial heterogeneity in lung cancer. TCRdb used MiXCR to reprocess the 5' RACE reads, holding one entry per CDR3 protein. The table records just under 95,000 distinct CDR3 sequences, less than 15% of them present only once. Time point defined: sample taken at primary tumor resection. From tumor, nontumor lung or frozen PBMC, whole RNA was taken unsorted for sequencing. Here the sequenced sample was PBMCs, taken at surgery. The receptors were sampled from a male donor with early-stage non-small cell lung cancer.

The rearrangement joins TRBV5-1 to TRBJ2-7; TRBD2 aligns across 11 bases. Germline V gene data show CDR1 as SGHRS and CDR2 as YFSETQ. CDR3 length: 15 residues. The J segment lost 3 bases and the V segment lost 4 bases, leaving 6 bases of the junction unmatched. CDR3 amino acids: CASSRGTSGIYEQYF. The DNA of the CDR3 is TGCGCCAGCAGCCGGGGGACTAGCGGAATCTACGAGCAGTACTTC.

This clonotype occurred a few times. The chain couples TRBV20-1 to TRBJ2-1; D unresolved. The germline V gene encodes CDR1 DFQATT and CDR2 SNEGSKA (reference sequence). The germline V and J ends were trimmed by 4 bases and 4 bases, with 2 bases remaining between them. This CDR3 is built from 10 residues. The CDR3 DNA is TGCAGTGCTACGTACAATGAGCAGTTCTTC. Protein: CSATYNEQFF.

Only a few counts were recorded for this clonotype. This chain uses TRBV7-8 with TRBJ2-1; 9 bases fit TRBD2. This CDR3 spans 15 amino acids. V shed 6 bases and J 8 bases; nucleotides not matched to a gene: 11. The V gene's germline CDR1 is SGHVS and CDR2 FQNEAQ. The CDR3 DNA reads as TGTGCCAGCAGGCTGGGAGCTAGCGGGATGGATGAGCAGTTCTTC. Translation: CASRLGASGMDEQFF.

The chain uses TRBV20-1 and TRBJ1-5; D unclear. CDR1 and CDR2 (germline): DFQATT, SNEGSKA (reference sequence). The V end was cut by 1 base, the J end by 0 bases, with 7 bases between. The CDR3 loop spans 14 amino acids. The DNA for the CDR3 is TGCAGTGCTAGAGGTATACTTAGCAATCAGCCCCAGCATTTT. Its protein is CSARGILSNQPQHF.

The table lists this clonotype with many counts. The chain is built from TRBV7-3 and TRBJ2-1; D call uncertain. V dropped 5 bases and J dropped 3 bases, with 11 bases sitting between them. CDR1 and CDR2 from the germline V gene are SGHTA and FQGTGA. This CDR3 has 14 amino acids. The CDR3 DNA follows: TGTGCCAGCAGCCCTTGGGCTAGCTACAATGAGCAGTTCTTC. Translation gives CASSPWASYNEQFF.

CDR3 amino acids: CASSQEVVKSEQYF. The CDR3 nucleotides read TGTGCCAGCAGCCAAGAGGTAGTTAAGAGCGAGCAGTACTTC. V gene TRBV3-1 combines with J gene TRBJ2-7, with D hard to call. This CDR3 spans 14 amino acids. CDR1 is LGHDT and CDR2 is YNNKEL in the germline V gene (reference sequence). Trimming took off 0 bases at V and 6 bases at J, with 12 bases between the two ends.

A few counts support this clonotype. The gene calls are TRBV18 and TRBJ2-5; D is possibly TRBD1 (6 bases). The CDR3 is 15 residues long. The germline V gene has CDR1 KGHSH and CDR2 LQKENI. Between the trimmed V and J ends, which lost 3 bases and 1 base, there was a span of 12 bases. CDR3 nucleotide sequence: TGTGCCAGCTCACCCCGACAGGAGCCCCAAGAGACCCAGTACTTC. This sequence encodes CASSPRQEPQETQYF.

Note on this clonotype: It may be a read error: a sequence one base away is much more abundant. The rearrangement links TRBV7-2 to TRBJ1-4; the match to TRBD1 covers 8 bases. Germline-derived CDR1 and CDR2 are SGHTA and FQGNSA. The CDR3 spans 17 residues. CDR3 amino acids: CASSPRPGGATNEKLVF. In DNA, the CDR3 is TGTGCCAGCAGCCCCCGCCCAGGGGGCGCGACTAATGAAAAACTGGTTTTT.

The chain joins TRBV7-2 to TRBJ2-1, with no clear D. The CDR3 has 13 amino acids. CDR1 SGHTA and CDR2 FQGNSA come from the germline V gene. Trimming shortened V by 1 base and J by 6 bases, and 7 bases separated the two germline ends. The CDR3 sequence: CASSLGPSNEQFF. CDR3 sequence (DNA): TGTGCCAGCAGCTTAGGGCCTAGCAATGAGCAGTTCTTC.

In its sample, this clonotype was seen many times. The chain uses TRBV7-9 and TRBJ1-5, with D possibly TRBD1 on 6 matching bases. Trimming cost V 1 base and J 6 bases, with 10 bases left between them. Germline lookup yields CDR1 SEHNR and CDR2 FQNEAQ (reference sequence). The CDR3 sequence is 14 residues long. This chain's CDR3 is CASSLGGGGQPQHF. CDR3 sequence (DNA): TGTGCCAGCAGCTTAGGTGGAGGGGGTCAGCCCCAGCATTTT.

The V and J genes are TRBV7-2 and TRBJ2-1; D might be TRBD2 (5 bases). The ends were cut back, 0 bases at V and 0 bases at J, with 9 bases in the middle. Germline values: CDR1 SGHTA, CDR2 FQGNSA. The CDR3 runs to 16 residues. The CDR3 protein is CASSLAPGDSYNEQFF. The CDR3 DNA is TGTGCCAGCAGCTTAGCGCCCGGGGACTCCTACAATGAGCAGTTCTTC.

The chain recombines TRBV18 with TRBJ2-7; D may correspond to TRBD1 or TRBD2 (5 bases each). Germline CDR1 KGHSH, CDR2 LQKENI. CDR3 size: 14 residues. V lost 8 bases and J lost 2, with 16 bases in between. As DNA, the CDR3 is TGTGCCAGCGCCTCCGGGACGTCGACCTACGAGCAGTACTTC. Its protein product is CASASGTSTYEQYF.

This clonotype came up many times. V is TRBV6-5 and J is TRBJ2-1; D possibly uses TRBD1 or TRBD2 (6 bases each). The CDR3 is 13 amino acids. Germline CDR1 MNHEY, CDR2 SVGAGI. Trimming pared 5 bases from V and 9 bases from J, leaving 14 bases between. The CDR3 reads CASSRGVSGEQFF. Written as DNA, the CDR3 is TGTGCCAGCAGTAGGGGGGTAAGCGGTGAGCAGTTCTTC.

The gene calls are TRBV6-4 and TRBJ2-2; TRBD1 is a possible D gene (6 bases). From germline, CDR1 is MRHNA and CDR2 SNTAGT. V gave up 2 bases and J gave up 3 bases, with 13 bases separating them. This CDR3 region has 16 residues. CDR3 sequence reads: CASSDVMDSHTGELFF. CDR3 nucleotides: TGTGCCAGCAGTGACGTAATGGACAGTCACACCGGGGAGCTGTTTTTT.

The CDR3 loop reads CSVVDRGVAYEQYF. In DNA form, the CDR3 reads TGCAGCGTTGTCGACAGGGGGGTGGCCTACGAGCAGTACTTC. The chain joins TRBV29-1 to TRBJ2-7, with TRBD1 matching over 9 bases. Losses at the gene ends were 4 bases for V and 2 bases for J; bases not matched to a gene: 6. The CDR3 spans 14 residues. Germline V gives CDR1 SQVTM, CDR2 ANQGSEA.

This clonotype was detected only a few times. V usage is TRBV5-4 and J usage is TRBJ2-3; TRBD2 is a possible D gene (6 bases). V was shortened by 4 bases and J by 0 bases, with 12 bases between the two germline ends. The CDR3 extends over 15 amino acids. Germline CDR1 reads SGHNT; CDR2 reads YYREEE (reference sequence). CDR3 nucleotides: TGTGCCAGCAGCAGCGCCGGGACTAGCACAGATACGCAGTATTTT. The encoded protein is CASSSAGTSTDTQYF.

CDR3 nucleotides: TGTGCCAGCAGGCCGCTAGCGGGAGCTGGGGTGCAGTTCTTC. Its translation: CASRPLAGAGVQFF. The V gene is TRBV12-3 or TRBV12-4, the J gene TRBJ2-1, with TRBD2 identical over 10 bases. This CDR3 has 14 amino acids. Trimming took 6 bases from V and 12 from J; bases not matched to a gene: 11.

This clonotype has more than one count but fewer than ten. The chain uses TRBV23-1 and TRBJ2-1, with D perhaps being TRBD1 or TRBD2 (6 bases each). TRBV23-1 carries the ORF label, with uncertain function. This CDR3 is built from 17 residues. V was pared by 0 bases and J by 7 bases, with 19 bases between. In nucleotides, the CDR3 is TGCGCCAGCAGTCAATCGCGGGACTCAGGGGAGAGTAATGAGCAGTTCTTC. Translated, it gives CASSQSRDSGESNEQFF.